What follows are 30 T cell receptor beta chains derived from one specimen sequenced in a study of T-cell memory formation after mild COVID-19. Using its own MiXCR run on the 5' RACE reads, TCRdb lists one record per CDR3 protein. The sample comprises about 400,000 distinct CDR3 sequences, 20% to 30% of which are singletons, and roughly 14% rests with the top ten. Material: PBMCs or a T cell subset sorted from them (not recorded which). The receptors derive from an adult woman who had mild COVID-19 (a few samples of this study predate the infection). Cell type and time point are not known.

CDR3 protein: CASSFWADTQYF. CDR3 DNA sequence: TGTGCCAGCAGCTTCTGGGCAGATACGCAGTATTTT. The chain combines TRBV7-2 with TRBJ2-3; D unclear. The CDR3 is made up of 12 amino acids. From germline, CDR1 is SGHTA and CDR2 FQGNSA. V dropped 3 bases and J dropped 4 bases, with 5 bases sitting between them. The variable domain in full, completed from reference TRBV7-2 and TRBJ2-3, reads GAGVSQSPSNKVTEKGKDVELRCDPISGHTALYWYRQSLGQGLEFLIYFQGNSAPDKSGLPSDRFSAERTGGSVSTLTIQRTQQEDSAVYLCASSFWADTQYFGPGTRLTVL.

Only a few counts were recorded for this clonotype. The chain has TRBV2 and TRBJ2-7, with 8 bases that match TRBD1. Germline trimming cut 7 bases from V and 3 bases from J; bases unmatched to any gene: 8. The germline gives CDR1 SNHLY, CDR2 FYNNEI. The CDR3 spans 14 residues. The DNA of the CDR3 is TGTGCCAGCAAGGGGGACAGGCTCATCTACGAGCAGTACTTC. It yields the protein CASKGDRLIYEQYF.

This clonotype was observed a few times. The gene calls are TRBV20-1 and TRBJ2-1; unclear D gene. There are 13 residues in the CDR3. Germline CDR1 and CDR2: DFQATT and SNEGSKA (reference sequence). V was shortened by 0 bases and J by 9 bases, with 12 bases between the two germline ends. This CDR3 is CSARDLKGPEQFF. The DNA for the CDR3 is TGCAGTGCTAGAGATCTCAAAGGACCTGAGCAGTTCTTC.

This clonotype was counted only a few times. The gene calls are TRBV18 and TRBJ1-1; possibly TRBD1 for D (6 bases). CDR1 is KGHSH, CDR2 LQKENI, per germline. CDR3 size: 13 residues. Trimming removed 2 bases from V and 5 bases from J, with 9 bases in between. The CDR3 loop reads CASSPNRDTEAFF. DNA of the CDR3: TGTGCCAGCTCACCAAACAGGGATACTGAAGCTTTCTTT. Combining the CDR3 with reference TRBV18 and TRBJ1-1 gives the whole variable domain NAGVMQNPRHLVRRRGQEARLRCSPMKGHSHVYWYRQLPEEGLKFMVYLQKENIIDESGMPKERFSAEFPKEGPSILRIQQVVRGDSAAYFCASSPNRDTEAFFGQGTRLTVV.

This clonotype was seen a handful of times. The chain recombines TRBV5-1 with TRBJ2-1, with D perhaps matching TRBD1 or TRBD2 (5 bases each). V lost 3 bases and J 7 bases, leaving 20 bases between the germline ends. Germline V gene data show CDR1 as SGHRS and CDR2 as YFSETQ. The CDR3 length is 16 residues. Here the CDR3 DNA reads TGCGCCAGCAGCTCCCCGAGGCTAGCCAGGGAAAATGAGCAGTTCTTC. The encoded protein is CASSSPRLARENEQFF.

At least ten counts were recorded for this clonotype. The rearrangement joins TRBV20-1 to TRBJ2-1; D may correspond to TRBD1 or TRBD2 (7 bases each). Between the trimmed V and J ends, which lost 6 bases and 9 bases, there was a span of 21 bases. This CDR3 is 14 amino acids long. Germline V gives CDR1 DFQATT, CDR2 SNEGSKA (reference sequence). CDR3 nucleotides: TGCAGTGCCCATCATGACAGGGAGGGTAGTGAGCAGTTCTTC. Amino acids: CSAHHDREGSEQFF.

This clonotype was observed a few times. The V call is TRBV30, the J call TRBJ1-2, with no clear D. The CDR3 runs 11 residues. The germline gives CDR1 GTSNPN, CDR2 SVGIG (reference sequence). Trimming cost V 5 bases and J 7 bases, with 11 bases left between them. The CDR3: CAWEGLRGYTF. The CDR3 bases are TGTGCCTGGGAAGGGTTACGTGGCTACACCTTC.

The gene calls are TRBV5-4 and TRBJ1-3, with a tentative D call TRBD1 (5 bases). The germline CDR1 and CDR2 sequences are SGHNT and YYREEE (reference sequence). The CDR3 spans 14 residues. V was pared by 3 bases and J by 4 bases, with 11 bases between. CDR3 sequence: CASSSGTRGNTIYF. CDR3 bases: TGTGCCAGCAGCTCCGGGACGCGAGGAAACACCATATATTTT.

V is TRBV9 and J is TRBJ2-7, with D possibly being TRBD1 (6 bases). The V end lost 0 bases, the J end lost 2 bases, and 12 bases lay between the germline ends. The germline CDR1 and CDR2 sequences are SGDLS and YYNGEE. The CDR3 loop spans 15 amino acids. The CDR3 nucleotides read TGTGCCAGCAGCGTAGGAGGGGGACAAACCTACGAGCAGTACTTC. Amino acid sequence: CASSVGGGQTYEQYF. The full variable domain, with the rest looked up from reference TRBV9 and TRBJ2-7, is DSGVTQTPKHLITATGQRVTLRCSPRSGDLSVYWYQQSLDQGLQFLIQYYNGEERAKGNILERFSAQQFPDLHSELNLSSLELGDSALYFCASSVGGGQTYEQYFGPGTRLTVT.

The table lists this clonotype with a few counts. The gene calls are TRBV7-9 and TRBJ1-2; 7 nucleotides agree with TRBD1. The ends lost 5 bases at V and 12 bases at J; junction bases unmatched: 6. Germline V gene sequence: CDR1 SEHNR, CDR2 FQNEAQ (reference sequence). The CDR3 totals 11 residues. The CDR3 DNA reads as TGTGCCAGCAGCCTGAACAGGGGCCACACCTTC. Translation: CASSLNRGHTF.

This clonotype showed up just a few times. CDR3 protein: CASSERRGGEQYF. The CDR3 DNA sequence: TGTGCCAGCAGTGAACGTCGGGGGGGCGAGCAGTACTTC. The genes are TRBV2 and TRBJ2-7, with 8 bases aligning to TRBD2. J gave up 6 bases and V 2 bases, and 3 bases lay outside the gene matches. The CDR3 has 13 amino acids. The germline V gene has CDR1 SNHLY and CDR2 FYNNEI.

This clonotype was found a few times. This chain joins TRBV5-1 and TRBJ2-7, with 8 bases matching TRBD2. The CDR3 runs to 13 residues. V lost 5 bases to trimming and J lost 2 bases; unmatched junction nucleotides: 3. Looked up from germline, CDR1 is SGHRS and CDR2 is YFSETQ. CDR3 bases: TGCGCCAGCAGTAGCGGGGTACCCTACGAGCAGTACTTC. The encoded protein is CASSSGVPYEQYF. The variable domain in full, completed from reference TRBV5-1 and TRBJ2-7, reads KAGVTQTPRYLIKTRGQQVTLSCSPISGHRSVSWYQQTPGQGLQFLFEYFSETQRNKGNFPGRFSGRQFSNSRSEMNVSTLELGDSALYLCASSSGVPYEQYFGPGTRLTVT.

This clonotype has only a few counts. The rearrangement uses TRBV7-9 and TRBJ1-5, with a possible D match to TRBD1 (6 bases). With 2 bases removed from V and 2 bases from J, the gap between germline ends came to 16 bases. CDR3 length equals 17 residues. Germline CDR1 and CDR2: SEHNR and FQNEAQ (reference sequence). The CDR3 loop reads CASSLFSSGGGNQPQHF. The CDR3 DNA sequence: TGTGCCAGCAGCTTATTTTCGTCGGGGGGCGGCAATCAGCCCCAGCATTTT.

This clonotype was seen more than once but under ten times. The V and J genes are TRBV21-1 and TRBJ2-7. TRBV21-1 is a recognized pseudogene. The length of the CDR3 is 14 residues. CDR3 DNA sequence: TGTGCCAGCAGCGCAAGGACAGGGCTCTACGAGCAGTACTTC. Translating gives CASSARTGLYEQYF.

The chain has TRBV29-1 and TRBJ2-5, with D perhaps matching TRBD1 (6 bases). The germline V gene has CDR1 SQVTM and CDR2 ANQGSEA. V shed 8 bases and J shed 5 bases, with 18 bases lying between them. The CDR3 length is 13 residues. CDR3 DNA: TGCAGCTCCCGCACAGGGACCGGCGAGACCCAGTACTTC. It encodes CSSRTGTGETQYF.

The genes are TRBV29-1 and TRBJ1-1; possibly TRBD1 for D (5 bases). From germline, CDR1 is SQVTM and CDR2 ANQGSEA. The CDR3 is 12 residues long. Trimming cost V 3 bases and J 5 bases, with 10 bases left between them. The CDR3 reads CSVDGGSTEAFF. The CDR3 nucleotides read TGCAGCGTTGATGGGGGGAGTACTGAAGCTTTCTTT.

In its sample, this clonotype was seen a few times. The chain combines TRBV4-3 with TRBJ2-7; the D gene could be TRBD1 or TRBD2 (5 bases each). V was clipped by 0 bases and J by 2 bases, with 14 bases between them. Germline CDR1 is LGHNA and CDR2 is YSLEER. The length of the CDR3 is 16 residues. The CDR3 nucleotides read TGCGCCAGCAGCCAAGACTACCGGCAGGGAGCCTACGAGCAGTACTTC. Its protein is CASSQDYRQGAYEQYF.

The rearrangement uses TRBV6-1 and TRBJ2-2; weak D call: TRBD2 (5 bases). The CDR3 runs 14 residues. Trimming took 7 bases from V and 2 from J, leaving 11 bases between them. Germline lookup yields CDR1 MNHNS and CDR2 SASEGT. The CDR3 bases are TGTGCCAGCACGGGGTCAAGCAACACCGGGGAGCTGTTTTTT. It is translated as CASTGSSNTGELFF.

This chain connects TRBV15 to TRBJ1-5; possibly TRBD1 for D (5 bases). The germline CDR1 and CDR2 sequences are LNHNV and YYDKDF (reference sequence). V was shortened by 8 bases and J by 4 bases, with 15 bases between the two germline ends. The CDR3 covers 14 residues. The CDR3 region is CATEQGVSNQPQHF. CDR3 coding DNA: TGTGCCACCGAACAAGGGGTATCAAATCAGCCCCAGCATTTT.

The chain combines TRBV7-6 with TRBJ2-1; perhaps TRBD1 as D (5 bases). The germline V gene has CDR1 SGHVS and CDR2 FNYEAQ. The CDR3 covers 14 residues. V was clipped by 1 base and J by 8 bases, with 12 bases between them. The CDR3 sequence: CASSLESTGHEQFF. As DNA, the CDR3 is TGTGCCAGCAGCTTAGAATCCACAGGCCATGAGCAGTTCTTC.

The table lists this clonotype with a few counts. V is TRBV7-9 and J is TRBJ2-2; the D gene is possibly TRBD2 (5 bases). The CDR3 has 13 amino acids. Per the germline V gene, CDR1 is SEHNR and CDR2 is FQNEAQ (reference sequence). Trimming shortened V by 1 base and J by 10 bases, and 10 bases separated the two germline ends. In nucleotides, the CDR3 is TGTGCCAGCAGCTTAGACCCGAGGGAGGAGCTGTTTTTT. Amino acid sequence: CASSLDPREELFF.

The chain links TRBV13 to TRBJ2-7, with TRBD2 matching over 8 bases. The CDR3 has 14 amino acids. Germline assignment: CDR1 PRHDT and CDR2 FYEKMQ (reference sequence). The V segment lost 5 bases and the J segment 2 bases; nucleotides outside the gene matches: 5. Here the CDR3 DNA reads TGTGCCAGCAGCCCAGGACTAGCCCCCTACGAGCAGTACTTC. Protein sequence: CASSPGLAPYEQYF.

This clonotype was recorded a few times. This chain links TRBV5-1 with TRBJ1-3; no reliable D call. CDR1 is SGHRS, CDR2 YFSETQ, per germline. Deletions cut 4 bases from V and 0 bases from J, with 14 bases between. This CDR3 contains 16 residues. CDR3 bases: TGCGCCAGCAGCCCGGAGCGGGGTATCTCTGGAAACACCATATATTTT. It encodes CASSPERGISGNTIYF.

The chain combines TRBV7-3 with TRBJ2-3; the match to TRBD2 covers 9 bases. With 5 bases clipped from V and 5 bases from J, the junction kept 8 bases outside the gene matches. CDR1 and CDR2 (germline): SGHTA, FQGTGA. The CDR3 has 15 residues. The CDR3 spells CASSPSRGGQDTQYF. The CDR3 DNA reads as TGTGCCAGCAGCCCGTCGCGGGGGGGCCAAGATACGCAGTATTTT.

A few counts support this clonotype. The chain's CDR3 is CASSDTGFVWYF. The CDR3 DNA follows: TGTGCCAGCAGTGACACCGGTTTTGTGTGGTATTTT. The V gene is TRBV12-3 or TRBV12-4, the J gene TRBJ2-3; D is unresolved. V shed 5 bases and J shed 14 bases, with 17 bases lying between them. The CDR3 has 12 residues.

This chain uses TRBV9 with TRBJ2-7, with D perhaps TRBD1 or TRBD2 (6 bases each). CDR3 length: 16 residues. V gave up 4 bases and J gave up 3 bases, with 20 bases separating them. Germline CDR1 reads SGDLS; CDR2 reads YYNGEE. The CDR3 nucleotides are TGTGCCAGCAGCCCCGGGACGGATAGGGGGGACTACGAGCAGTACTTC. Amino acids: CASSPGTDRGDYEQYF.

Comments on this clonotype: One junction end disagrees with the germline gene, perhaps due to a read error. This chain connects TRBV2 to TRBJ2-1, with 7 nucleotides matching TRBD1. The CDR3 length is 14 residues. Germline V gene lookup returns CDR1 SNHLY and CDR2 FYNNEI. CDR3 residues: CASRGDSSYNEQFF. As DNA, the CDR3 is TGCGCCAGCAGAGGGGACAGCTCCTACAATGAGCAGTTCTTC.

The genes are TRBV29-1 and TRBJ1-1, with TRBD1 matching 10 bases. This CDR3 is built from 15 residues. The germline gives CDR1 SQVTM, CDR2 ANQGSEA. V lost 2 bases to trimming and J lost 0 bases; unmatched junction nucleotides: 3. CDR3 sequence reads: CSVERTGGMNTEAFF. CDR3 DNA sequence: TGCAGCGTTGAACGGACAGGGGGAATGAACACTGAAGCTTTCTTT.

The chain couples TRBV19 to TRBJ2-3, with 8 positions matching TRBD2. Germline V gene sequence: CDR1 LNHDA, CDR2 SQIVND (reference sequence). The CDR3 contains 16 residues. With 4 bases clipped from V and 6 bases from J, the junction kept 12 bases outside the gene matches. CDR3 sequence: CASSNPGAGVGDTQYF. The DNA of the CDR3 is TGTGCCAGTAGTAACCCCGGAGCGGGAGTGGGGGATACGCAGTATTTT.

The V and J genes are TRBV5-1 and TRBJ2-5, with 9 bases identical to TRBD2. In germline, CDR1 is SGHRS, CDR2 YFSETQ. The CDR3 covers 15 residues. With V trimmed by 0 bases and J by 2 bases, 2 bases remained unmatched. This CDR3 reads CASSLASGVQETQYF. In DNA form, the CDR3 reads TGCGCCAGCAGCTTGGCTAGCGGGGTACAAGAGACCCAGTACTTC.